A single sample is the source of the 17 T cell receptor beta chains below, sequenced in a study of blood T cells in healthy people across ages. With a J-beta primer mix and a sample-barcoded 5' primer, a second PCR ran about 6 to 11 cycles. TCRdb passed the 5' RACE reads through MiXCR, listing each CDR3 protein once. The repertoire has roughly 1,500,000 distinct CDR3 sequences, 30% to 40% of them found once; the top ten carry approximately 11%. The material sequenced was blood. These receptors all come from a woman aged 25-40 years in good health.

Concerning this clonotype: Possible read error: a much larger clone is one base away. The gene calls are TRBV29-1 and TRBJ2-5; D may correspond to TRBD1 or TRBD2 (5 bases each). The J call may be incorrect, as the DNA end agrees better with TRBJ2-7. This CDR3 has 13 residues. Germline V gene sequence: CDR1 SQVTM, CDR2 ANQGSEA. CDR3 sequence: CGVEDGTAYEQYF. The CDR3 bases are TGCGGCGTTGAAGATGGGACGGCATACGAGCAGTACTTC.

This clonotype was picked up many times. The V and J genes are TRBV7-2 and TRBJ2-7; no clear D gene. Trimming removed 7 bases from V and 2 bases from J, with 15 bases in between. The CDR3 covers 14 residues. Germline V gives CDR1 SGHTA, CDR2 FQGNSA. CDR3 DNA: TGTGCCAGCACCCCCTGGGCAAGTGCCTACGAGCAGTACTTC. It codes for CASTPWASAYEQYF.

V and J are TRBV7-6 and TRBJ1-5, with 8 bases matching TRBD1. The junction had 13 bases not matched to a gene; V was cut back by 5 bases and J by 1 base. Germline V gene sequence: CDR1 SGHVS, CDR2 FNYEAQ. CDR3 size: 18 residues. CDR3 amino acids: CASSGSDRGRTSNQPQHF. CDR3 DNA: TGTGCCAGCAGCGGAAGCGACAGGGGCCGCACGAGCAATCAGCCCCAGCATTTT.

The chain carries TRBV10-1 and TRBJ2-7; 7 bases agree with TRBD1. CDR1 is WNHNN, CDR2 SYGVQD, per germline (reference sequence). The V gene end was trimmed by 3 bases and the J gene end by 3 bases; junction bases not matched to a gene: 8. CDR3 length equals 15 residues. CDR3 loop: CASSEGKGQSYEQYF. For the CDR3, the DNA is TGCGCCAGCAGTGAAGGGAAGGGACAGAGCTACGAGCAGTACTTC.

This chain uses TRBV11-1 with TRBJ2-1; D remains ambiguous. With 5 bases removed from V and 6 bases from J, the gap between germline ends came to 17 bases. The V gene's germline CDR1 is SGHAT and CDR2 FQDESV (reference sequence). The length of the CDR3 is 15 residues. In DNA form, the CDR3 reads TGTGCCAGCAGCCTTGGAAACCTGAAAGGCAATGAGCAGTTCTTC. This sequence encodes CASSLGNLKGNEQFF. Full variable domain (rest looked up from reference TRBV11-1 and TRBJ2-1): EAEVAQSPRYKITEKSQAVAFWCDPISGHATLYWYRQILGQGPELLVQFQDESVVDDSQLPKDRFSAERLKGVDSTLKIQPAELGDSAMYLCASSLGNLKGNEQFFGPGTRLTVL.

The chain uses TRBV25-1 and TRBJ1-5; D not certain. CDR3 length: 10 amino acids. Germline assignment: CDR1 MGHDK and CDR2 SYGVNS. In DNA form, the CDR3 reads TGTGCTGACCCCCTTGGGCCCCAGCATTTT. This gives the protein CADPLGPQHF.

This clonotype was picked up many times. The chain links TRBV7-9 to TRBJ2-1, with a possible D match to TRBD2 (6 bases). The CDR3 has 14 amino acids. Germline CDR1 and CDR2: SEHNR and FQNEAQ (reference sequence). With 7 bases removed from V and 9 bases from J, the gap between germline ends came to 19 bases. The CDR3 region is CASNRGIGLAEQFF. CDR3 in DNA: TGTGCCAGCAACCGGGGGATAGGCTTGGCTGAGCAGTTCTTC.

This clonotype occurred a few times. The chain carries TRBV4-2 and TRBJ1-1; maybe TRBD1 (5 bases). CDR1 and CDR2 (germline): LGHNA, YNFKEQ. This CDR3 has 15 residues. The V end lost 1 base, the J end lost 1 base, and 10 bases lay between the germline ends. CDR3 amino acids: CASSQVDTGNTEAFF. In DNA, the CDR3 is TGTGCCAGCAGCCAAGTTGATACAGGGAACACTGAAGCTTTCTTT.

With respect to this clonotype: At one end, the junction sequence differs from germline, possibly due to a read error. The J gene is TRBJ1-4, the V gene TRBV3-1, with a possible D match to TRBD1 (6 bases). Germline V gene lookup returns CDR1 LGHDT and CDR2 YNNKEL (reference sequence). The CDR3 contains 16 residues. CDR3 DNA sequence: TGTGCCAGCAGCCAAGCCAAGCAGGGGCCTACTGAAAGACTGTTTTTT. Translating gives CASSQAKQGPTERLFF.

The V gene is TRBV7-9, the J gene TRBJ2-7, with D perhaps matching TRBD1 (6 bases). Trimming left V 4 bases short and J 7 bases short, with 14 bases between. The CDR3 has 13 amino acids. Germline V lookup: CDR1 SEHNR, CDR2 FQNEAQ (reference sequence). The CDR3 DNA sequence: TGTGCCAGCAGCTCTCTACCAGGGGCAGAGCAGTACTTC. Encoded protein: CASSSLPGAEQYF.

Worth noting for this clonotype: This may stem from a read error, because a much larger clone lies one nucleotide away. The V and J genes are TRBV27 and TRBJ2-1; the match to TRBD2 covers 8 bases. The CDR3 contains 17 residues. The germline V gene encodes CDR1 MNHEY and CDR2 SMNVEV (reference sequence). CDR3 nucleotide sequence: TGTGCCAGCAGCTTTATCGCCGCGGGACTAGGGGACAATAAGCAGTTCTTC. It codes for CASSFIAAGLGDNKQFF.

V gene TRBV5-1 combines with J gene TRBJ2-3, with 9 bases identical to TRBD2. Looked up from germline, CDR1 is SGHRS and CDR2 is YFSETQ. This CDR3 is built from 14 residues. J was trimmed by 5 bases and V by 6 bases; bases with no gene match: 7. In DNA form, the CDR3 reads TGCGCCAGCACCCCAGCGGGGGGCAAAGATACGCAGTATTTT. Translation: CASTPAGGKDTQYF.

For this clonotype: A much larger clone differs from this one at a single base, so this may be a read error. CDR3 coding DNA: TGTGTCAGCAGTAGACGGTACGAGCAGTACTTC. As protein: CVSSRRYEQYF. The chain has TRBV6-2 or TRBV6-3 and TRBJ2-7; D is undetermined. Germline assignment: CDR1 MNHEY and CDR2 SVGEGT. This CDR3 has 11 residues.

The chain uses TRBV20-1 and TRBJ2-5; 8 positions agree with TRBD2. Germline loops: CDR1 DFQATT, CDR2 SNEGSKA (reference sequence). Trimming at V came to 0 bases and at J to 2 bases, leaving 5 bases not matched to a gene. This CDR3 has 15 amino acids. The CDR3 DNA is TGCAGTGCTAGAGAGGGGACTAGATCTCAAGAGACCCAGTACTTC. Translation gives CSAREGTRSQETQYF.

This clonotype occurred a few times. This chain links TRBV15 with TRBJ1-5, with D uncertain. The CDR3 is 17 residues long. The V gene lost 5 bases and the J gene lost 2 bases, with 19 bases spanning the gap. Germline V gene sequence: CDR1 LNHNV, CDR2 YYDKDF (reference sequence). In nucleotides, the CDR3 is TGTGCCACCAGCGAGGACTTGGGATTCGGGGGCAATCAGCCCCAGCATTTT. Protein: CATSEDLGFGGNQPQHF.

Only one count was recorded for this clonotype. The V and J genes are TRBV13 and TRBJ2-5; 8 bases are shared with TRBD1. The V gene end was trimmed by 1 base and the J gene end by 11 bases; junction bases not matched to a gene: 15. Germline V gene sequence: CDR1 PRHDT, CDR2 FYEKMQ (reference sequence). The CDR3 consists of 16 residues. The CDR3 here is CASSLVAGGFSYGQYF. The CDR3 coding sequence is TGTGCCAGCAGCTTAGTGGCAGGGGGCTTTTCCTACGGGCAGTACTTC.

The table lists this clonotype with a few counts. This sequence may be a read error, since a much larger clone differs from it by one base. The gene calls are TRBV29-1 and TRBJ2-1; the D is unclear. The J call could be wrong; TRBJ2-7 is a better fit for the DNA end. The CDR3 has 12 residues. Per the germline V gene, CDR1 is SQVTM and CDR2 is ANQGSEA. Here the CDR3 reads CSVESGDNEQYF. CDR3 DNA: TGCAGCGTTGAGTCGGGCGACAATGAGCAGTACTTC.